These T cell receptor beta chains were read from a single sample in a study of cytomegalovirus exposure and HLA in healthy donors. Assay used: immunoSEQ multiplex PCR; TCRdb lists only in-frame clones, some missing. The sample yields 50,000 to 70,000 clones, around 79% seen once. Source material: PBMCs. The receptors here all came from a female donor in good health and CMV-seronegative. Both conserved end residues are part of each CDR3. Fields, in order: D gene, J gene, V gene, clone size, CDR3 protein, CDR3 DNA. A D gene is named only where the DNA matches it firmly. Not all rows give a size; the values are once, few, many and, for expanded clones, a class.

D gene: TRBD1; J gene: TRBJ1-4; V gene: TRBV28; clone size: .; CDR3 protein: CASTLAWTGKEKLFF; CDR3 DNA: TGTGCCAGCACCCTGGCCTGGACAGGGAAGGAAAAACTGTTTTTT
D gene: .; J gene: TRBJ1-1; V gene: TRBV5-1; clone size: .; CDR3 protein: CASRSTGTLPPEAFF; CDR3 DNA: TGCGCCAGCAGATCCACCGGGACTCTTCCTCCAGAGGCTTTCTTT
D gene: .; J gene: TRBJ2-3; V gene: TRBV7-7; clone size: .; CDR3 protein: CASSSQFTDTQYF; CDR3 DNA: TGTGCTAGCAGCTCCCAGTTCACAGATACGCAGTATTTT
D gene: TRBD1; J gene: TRBJ2-7; V gene: TRBV6-6; clone size: once; CDR3 protein: CASSYHGQGMFDEQYF; CDR3 DNA: TGTGCCAGCAGTTACCACGGACAGGGGATGTTCGACGAGCAGTACTTC
D gene: .; J gene: TRBJ2-1; V gene: TRBV7-9; clone size: .; CDR3 protein: CASSQSLGARNEQFF; CDR3 DNA: TGTGCCAGCAGCCAATCTCTCGGAGCGCGCAATGAGCAGTTCTTC
D gene: .; J gene: TRBJ1-5; V gene: TRBV4-2; clone size: .; CDR3 protein: CASSQGVRGDQPQHF; CDR3 DNA: TGTGCCAGCAGCCAAGGAGTTCGGGGGGATCAGCCCCAGCATTTT
D gene: .; J gene: TRBJ1-1; V gene: TRBV29-1; clone size: .; CDR3 protein: CNVRGNTEAFF; CDR3 DNA: TGCAACGTCAGGGGGAACACTGAAGCTTTCTTT
D gene: .; J gene: TRBJ1-2; V gene: TRBV13; clone size: .; CDR3 protein: CASSWGDGNYGYTF; CDR3 DNA: TGTGCCAGCAGCTGGGGAGATGGAAACTATGGCTACACCTTC
D gene: .; J gene: TRBJ2-5; V gene: TRBV4-2; clone size: .; CDR3 protein: CASSRLTGRGTQYF; CDR3 DNA: TGTGCCAGCAGCCGCTTGACAGGCCGAGGGACCCAGTACTTC
D gene: TRBD1; J gene: TRBJ2-5; V gene: TRBV6-1; clone size: .; CDR3 protein: CASSGTGQETQYF; CDR3 DNA: TGTGCCAGCAGTGGGACAGGGCAAGAGACCCAGTACTTC
D gene: TRBD2; J gene: TRBJ2-7; V gene: TRBV5-1; clone size: .; CDR3 protein: CASSWLAGVAFGYEQYF; CDR3 DNA: TGCGCCAGCAGCTGGCTAGCGGGAGTGGCTTTTGGCTACGAGCAGTACTTC
D gene: .; J gene: TRBJ2-3; V gene: TRBV19; clone size: .; CDR3 protein: CATVGSSNTQYF; CDR3 DNA: TGTGCCACCGTCGGGTCTAGCAATACGCAGTATTTT
D gene: .; J gene: TRBJ2-1; V gene: TRBV4-2; clone size: few; CDR3 protein: CASSQVAVQYNEQFF; CDR3 DNA: TGTGCCAGCAGCCAAGTAGCGGTACAGTACAATGAGCAGTTCTTC
D gene: .; J gene: TRBJ2-1; V gene: TRBV10-3; clone size: .; CDR3 protein: CAISARTTHNEQFF; CDR3 DNA: TGTGCCATCAGTGCTCGGACTACGCACAATGAGCAGTTCTTC
D gene: .; J gene: TRBJ1-2; V gene: TRBV9; clone size: .; CDR3 protein: CASSRGLDGYTF; CDR3 DNA: TGTGCCAGCAGTAGAGGGTTGGATGGCTACACCTTC
D gene: .; J gene: TRBJ1-2; V gene: TRBV19; clone size: .; CDR3 protein: CASNSEGENIYGYTF; CDR3 DNA: TGTGCCAGCAATAGTGAGGGGGAAAACATCTATGGCTACACCTTC
D gene: TRBD2; J gene: TRBJ2-7; V gene: TRBV11-2; clone size: .; CDR3 protein: CASSPQGLAGGYEQYF; CDR3 DNA: TGTGCCAGCAGCCCTCAAGGGCTAGCGGGAGGCTACGAGCAGTACTTC
D gene: TRBD1; J gene: TRBJ1-4; V gene: TRBV5-1; clone size: .; CDR3 protein: CASSFGGTGGGNEKLFF; CDR3 DNA: TGCGCCAGCAGCTTTGGTGGGACAGGGGGCGGAAATGAAAAACTGTTTTTT
D gene: .; J gene: TRBJ1-1; V gene: TRBV6-4; clone size: .; CDR3 protein: CASSEDRNTEAFF; CDR3 DNA: TGTGCCAGCAGTGAAGACAGGAACACTGAAGCTTTCTTT
D gene: TRBD2; J gene: TRBJ2-1; V gene: TRBV14; clone size: .; CDR3 protein: CASSLFRLAGGLNEQFF; CDR3 DNA: TGTGCCAGCAGCTTATTCCGACTAGCGGGAGGGCTTAATGAGCAGTTCTTC
D gene: .; J gene: TRBJ2-3; V gene: TRBV6-1; clone size: .; CDR3 protein: CASRQGGGTDTQYF; CDR3 DNA: TGTGCCAGCAGACAGGGTGGGGGCACAGATACGCAGTATTTT
D gene: TRBD1; J gene: TRBJ1-5; V gene: TRBV7-3; clone size: .; CDR3 protein: CASSWGTGANQPQHF; CDR3 DNA: TGTGCCAGCAGCTGGGGGACAGGGGCCAATCAGCCCCAGCATTTT
D gene: TRBD2; J gene: TRBJ2-7; V gene: TRBV11-2; clone size: .; CDR3 protein: CASSLGASGSRYEQYF; CDR3 DNA: TGTGCCAGCAGCTTAGGGGCTAGCGGGAGTAGGTACGAGCAGTACTTC
D gene: TRBD2; J gene: TRBJ2-5; V gene: TRBV25-1; clone size: .; CDR3 protein: CASSVLTSGQETQYF; CDR3 DNA: TGTGCCAGCAGTGTGCTGACTAGCGGACAAGAGACCCAGTACTTC
D gene: .; J gene: TRBJ2-7; V gene: TRBV9; clone size: .; CDR3 protein: CASSGQNYEQYF; CDR3 DNA: TGTGCCAGCAGCGGACAGAACTACGAGCAGTACTTC
D gene: .; J gene: TRBJ1-5; V gene: TRBV12-5; clone size: .; CDR3 protein: CASGFHGGESQPQHF; CDR3 DNA: TGTGCTAGTGGTTTCCACGGTGGGGAGAGTCAGCCCCAGCATTTT
D gene: .; J gene: TRBJ2-7; V gene: TRBV7-3; clone size: .; CDR3 protein: CASSLMGAGEQYF; CDR3 DNA: TGTGCCAGCAGCTTAATGGGGGCCGGGGAGCAGTACTTC
D gene: TRBD1; J gene: TRBJ2-3; V gene: TRBV7-9; clone size: .; CDR3 protein: CASSFGGTGKRTDTQYF; CDR3 DNA: TGTGCCAGCAGCTTTGGGGGGACAGGGAAGAGAACAGATACGCAGTATTTT
D gene: TRBD2; J gene: TRBJ2-3; V gene: TRBV18; clone size: .; CDR3 protein: CASGRTSGGSGSTDTQYF; CDR3 DNA: TGTGCCAGCGGCCGGACTAGCGGGGGCTCAGGGAGCACAGATACGCAGTATTTT
D gene: .; J gene: TRBJ1-2; V gene: TRBV27; clone size: .; CDR3 protein: CASSLKSEGYGYTF; CDR3 DNA: TGTGCCAGCAGTTTAAAATCCGAGGGCTATGGCTACACCTTC
D gene: .; J gene: TRBJ1-1; V gene: TRBV4-3; clone size: .; CDR3 protein: CASSQEQGYTEAFF; CDR3 DNA: TGCGCCAGCAGCCAAGAGCAGGGCTACACTGAAGCTTTCTTT
D gene: .; J gene: TRBJ1-5; V gene: TRBV5-1; clone size: once; CDR3 protein: CASSPAGPSNQPQHF; CDR3 DNA: TGCGCCAGCAGCCCGGCGGGCCCTAGCAATCAGCCCCAGCATTTT
D gene: TRBD1; J gene: TRBJ2-3; V gene: TRBV28; clone size: .; CDR3 protein: CASSLGQAGSWKDTQYF; CDR3 DNA: TGTGCCAGCAGTCTGGGACAGGCGGGATCCTGGAAAGATACGCAGTATTTT
D gene: .; J gene: TRBJ1-2; V gene: TRBV11-2; clone size: few; CDR3 protein: CASSLDTGGLYGYTF; CDR3 DNA: TGTGCCAGCAGCTTAGATACGGGGGGCCTGTATGGCTACACCTTC
D gene: .; J gene: TRBJ1-2; V gene: TRBV28; clone size: .; CDR3 protein: CAITGGNYGYTF; CDR3 DNA: TGTGCCATCACGGGAGGAAACTATGGCTACACCTTC
D gene: TRBD1; J gene: TRBJ1-1; V gene: TRBV5-1; clone size: .; CDR3 protein: CASSLTGDTEAFF; CDR3 DNA: TGCGCCAGCAGCTTGACAGGGGACACTGAAGCTTTCTTT
D gene: .; J gene: TRBJ1-4; V gene: TRBV5-1; clone size: .; CDR3 protein: CASSLGGSGTNEKLFF; CDR3 DNA: TGCGCCAGCAGCTTGGGTGGCTCGGGGACTAATGAAAAACTGTTTTTT
D gene: .; J gene: TRBJ2-2; V gene: TRBV7-6; clone size: .; CDR3 protein: CASSLNRPRAGELFF; CDR3 DNA: TGTGCCAGCAGCTTAAACCGTCCCAGGGCCGGGGAGCTGTTTTTT
D gene: .; J gene: TRBJ1-3; V gene: TRBV27; clone size: .; CDR3 protein: CASSFQGSGNTIYF; CDR3 DNA: TGTGCCAGCAGTTTCCAGGGGTCTGGAAACACCATATATTTT
D gene: .; J gene: TRBJ2-3; V gene: TRBV6-5; clone size: .; CDR3 protein: CASSYEGDTQYF; CDR3 DNA: TGTGCCAGCAGTTACGAGGGAGATACGCAGTATTTT
D gene: .; J gene: TRBJ1-5; V gene: TRBV7-8; clone size: .; CDR3 protein: CASSPTGLGNQPQHF; CDR3 DNA: TGTGCCAGCAGCCCCACAGGCCTGGGTAATCAGCCCCAGCATTTT
D gene: .; J gene: TRBJ2-2; V gene: TRBV2; clone size: once; CDR3 protein: CASSDGGGVTGELFF; CDR3 DNA: TGTGCCAGCAGTGATGGGGGGGGCGTCACCGGGGAGCTGTTTTTT
D gene: TRBD1; J gene: TRBJ1-2; V gene: TRBV5-4; clone size: .; CDR3 protein: CASSLGDRVSYGYTF; CDR3 DNA: TGTGCCAGCAGCTTGGGGGACAGGGTCAGCTATGGCTACACCTTC
D gene: .; J gene: TRBJ1-4; V gene: TRBV5-1; clone size: .; CDR3 protein: CASRSLTDNNEKLFF; CDR3 DNA: TGCGCCAGCCGATCGCTCACGGACAATAATGAAAAACTGTTTTTT
D gene: TRBD2; J gene: TRBJ2-7; V gene: TRBV4-2; clone size: .; CDR3 protein: CASSQSTSGDSYEQYF; CDR3 DNA: TGTGCCAGCAGCCAATCGACTAGCGGGGACTCCTACGAGCAGTACTTC